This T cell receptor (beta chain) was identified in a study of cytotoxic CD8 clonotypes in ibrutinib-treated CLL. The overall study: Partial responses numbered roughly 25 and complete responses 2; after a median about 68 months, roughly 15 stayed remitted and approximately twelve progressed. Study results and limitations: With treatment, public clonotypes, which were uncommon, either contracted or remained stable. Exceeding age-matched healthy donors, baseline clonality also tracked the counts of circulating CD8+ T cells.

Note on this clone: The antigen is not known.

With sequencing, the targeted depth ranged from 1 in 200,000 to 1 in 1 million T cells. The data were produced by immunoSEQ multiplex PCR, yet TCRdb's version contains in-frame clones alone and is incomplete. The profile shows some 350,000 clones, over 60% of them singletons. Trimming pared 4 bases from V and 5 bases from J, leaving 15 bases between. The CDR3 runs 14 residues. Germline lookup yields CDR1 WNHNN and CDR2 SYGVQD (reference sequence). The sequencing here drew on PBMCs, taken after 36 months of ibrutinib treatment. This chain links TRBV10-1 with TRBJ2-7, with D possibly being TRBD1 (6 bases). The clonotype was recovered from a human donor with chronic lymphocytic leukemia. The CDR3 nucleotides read TGCGCCAGCAGTGCATCAGGGGTCCCGGACGAGCAGTACTTC. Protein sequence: CASSASGVPDEQYF.